The text below deals with one T cell receptor (beta chain). The antigen is undetermined. Trimming removed 3 bases at V and 8 bases at J, with 11 bases between. In germline, CDR1 is DFQATT, CDR2 SNEGSKA (reference sequence). The CDR3 contains 12 residues. The Oncomine TCR Beta short-read assay sequenced DNA from cultured CD4+ T cells. One entry per CDR3 protein results from TCRdb running MiXCR on the PCR reads. The sample comprises about 9,100 distinct CDR3 sequences, about three fifths of which are singletons, and around 11% rests with the top ten. Stated treatment: approximately nine-day PBMC culture with coronavirus spike peptide pools or control peptides (ViraFEST assay). These data come from a study of vaccination and CD4 T cells after COVID-19.

This sequence joins TRBV20-1 and TRBJ1-3, with D possibly matching TRBD1 (5 bases). This sequence originates from a human donor with COVID-19. Sequencing was performed on cultured CD4+ T cells from blood, taken after SARS-CoV-2 vaccination. The CDR3 is CSASPGVDTIYF. CDR3 nucleotides: TGCAGTGCTAGTCCGGGGGTGGACACCATATATTTT.